Listed below are T cell receptor beta chains from one sample, sequenced in a study of blood T cell repertoires in COVID-19. This table comes from immunoSEQ multiplex PCR, and its TCRdb copy is limited to in-frame clones, with some not included. The sample has about 200,000 clones, around 81% seen once. The specimen was peripheral blood. The source of these receptors is a woman in her 70s with acute or convalescent COVID-19. The CDR3 runs from the conserved cysteine through the conserved F or W.

J | V | CDR3
TRBJ1-2 | TRBV28 | CASTTGGVGYTF
TRBJ1-1 | TRBV6-1 | CASSESPGVGAFF
TRBJ2-5 | TRBV6-5 | CASSPTGGRETQYF
TRBJ2-5 | TRBV28 | CASSFLAALTETQYF
TRBJ2-3 | TRBV7-9 | CASSSSTQYF
TRBJ2-5 | TRBV7-7 | CASSPRPGEGETQYF
TRBJ2-2 | TRBV6-1 | CASSDAGATGELFF
TRBJ2-4 | TRBV19 | CASSIAQGSTKNIQYF
TRBJ1-2 | TRBV29-1 | CSDLDSAYGYTF
TRBJ2-1 | TRBV14 | CASSQYTGTSGYNEQFF
TRBJ2-1 | TRBV15 | CATSRSGNEPKRQFF
TRBJ2-7 | TRBV24-1 | CATSDTWDRGNYEQYF
TRBJ2-3 | TRBV4-1 | CASSQDFLADTDTQYF
TRBJ2-5 | TRBV30 | CAWDSRGRQETQYF
TRBJ1-4 | TRBV11-1 | CASSWTATNEKLFF
TRBJ2-1 | TRBV12-5 | CASGPGTGFYNEQFF
TRBJ1-1 | TRBV18 | CASSPDRVNTEAFF
TRBJ1-2 | TRBV14 | CASSQDLRGYGYTF
TRBJ2-7 | TRBV5-1 | CASSLAAGETYEQYF